This T cell receptor (beta chain) originates from a study of T cells after yellow fever vaccination. CDR3 size: 15 residues. Germline loops: CDR1 SGHNT, CDR2 YYREEE (reference sequence). The junction had 9 bases not matched to a gene; V was cut back by 3 bases and J by 7 bases. Study outcomes and limitations: A large majority of primary-vaccination clones showed up again after the booster (under 98% CD4, about 87% CD8). Though it reached lower strength, the secondary response hit its peak faster, day 5 versus 15. Clonotypes found in both CD4 and CD8 compartments made up a small share.

UMIs and a universal primer site were added when TCR cDNA was made by 5'RACE template switching. One entry per CDR3 protein results from TCRdb running MiXCR on the 5' RACE reads. Of 68,000 or so distinct CDR3 sequences in the sample, about 6.5% were seen once. About this clonotype: The antigen is undetermined.

Sequencing was performed on CD8+ T cells sorted from PBMCs, taken more than 35 days after the first yellow fever vaccination. This TCR was sampled from a man aged 18 to 35 who received the YFV17D yellow fever vaccine. J is TRBJ1-4 and V is TRBV5-4, with 7 bases lining up with TRBD1. The CDR3 sequence is CASSSRQGRGEKLFF. CDR3 bases: TGTGCCAGCAGCTCTCGACAGGGCCGAGGTGAAAAACTGTTTTTT.